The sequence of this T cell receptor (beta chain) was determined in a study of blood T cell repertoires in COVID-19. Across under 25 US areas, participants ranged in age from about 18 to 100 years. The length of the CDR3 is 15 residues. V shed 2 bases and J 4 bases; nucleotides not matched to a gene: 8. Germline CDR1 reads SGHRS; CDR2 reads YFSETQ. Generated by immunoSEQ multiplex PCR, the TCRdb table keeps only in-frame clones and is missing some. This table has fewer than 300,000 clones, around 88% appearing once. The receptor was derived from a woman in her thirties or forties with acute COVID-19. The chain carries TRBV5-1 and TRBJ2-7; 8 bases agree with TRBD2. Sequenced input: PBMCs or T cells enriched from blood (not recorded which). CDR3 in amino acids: CASSFDGRAGYEQYF. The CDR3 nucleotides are TGCGCCAGCAGCTTCGACGGGAGGGCCGGGTACGAGCAGTACTTC.